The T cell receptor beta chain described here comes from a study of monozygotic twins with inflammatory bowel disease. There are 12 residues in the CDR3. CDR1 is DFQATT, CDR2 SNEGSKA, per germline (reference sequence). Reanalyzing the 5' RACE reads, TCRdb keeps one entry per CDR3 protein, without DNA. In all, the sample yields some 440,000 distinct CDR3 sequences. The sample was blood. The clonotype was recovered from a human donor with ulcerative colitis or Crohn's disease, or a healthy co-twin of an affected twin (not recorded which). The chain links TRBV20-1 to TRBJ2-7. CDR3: CSAVTSSYEQYF.